This TCR beta chain stems from a study of T cells expressing NK-cell markers. The CDR3 sequence is 12 residues long. Germline-derived CDR1 and CDR2 are SGHKS and YYEKEE (reference sequence). TCRdb reprocessed the 5' RACE reads and reports one entry per CDR3 protein, with no DNA. Reported are some 600,000 distinct CDR3 sequences; the ten largest clones contain 3% to 4.5%. The genes are TRBV5-5 and TRBJ2-1; the D call of TRBD1 rests on TCRdb alone, since no DNA is present to check it. This sequence was found in a man aged 18 to 29 in good health. Sequenced sample: blood T cells: a sorted CD56 or NKG2C T cell subset, CD4+ or CD8+ T cells, or bulk PBMC T cells (not recorded which). CDR3 amino acids: CASSLAGGRSVF.